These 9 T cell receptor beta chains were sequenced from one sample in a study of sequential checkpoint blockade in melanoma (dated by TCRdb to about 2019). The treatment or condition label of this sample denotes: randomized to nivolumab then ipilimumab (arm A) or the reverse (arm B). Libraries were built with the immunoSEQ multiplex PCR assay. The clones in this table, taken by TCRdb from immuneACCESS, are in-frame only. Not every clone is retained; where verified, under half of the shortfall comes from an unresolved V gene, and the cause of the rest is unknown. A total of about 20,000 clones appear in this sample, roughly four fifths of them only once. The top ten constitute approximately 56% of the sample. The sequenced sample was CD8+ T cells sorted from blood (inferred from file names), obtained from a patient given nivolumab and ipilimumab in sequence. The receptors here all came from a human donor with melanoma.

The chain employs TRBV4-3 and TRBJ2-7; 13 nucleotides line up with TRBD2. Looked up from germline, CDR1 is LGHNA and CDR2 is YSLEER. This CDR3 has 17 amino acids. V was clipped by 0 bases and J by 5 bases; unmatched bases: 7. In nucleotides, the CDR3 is TGCGCCAGCAGCCAAGACATTACTAGCGGGGGGGCCCACGAGCAGTACTTC. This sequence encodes CASSQDITSGGAHEQYF.

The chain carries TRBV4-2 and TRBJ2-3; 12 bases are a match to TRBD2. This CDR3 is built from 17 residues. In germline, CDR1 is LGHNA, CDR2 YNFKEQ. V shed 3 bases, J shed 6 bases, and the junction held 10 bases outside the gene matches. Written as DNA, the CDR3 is TGTGCCAGCAGCCAGAATACCCTAGCGGGGGGGCTGGATACGCAGTATTTT. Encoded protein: CASSQNTLAGGLDTQYF.

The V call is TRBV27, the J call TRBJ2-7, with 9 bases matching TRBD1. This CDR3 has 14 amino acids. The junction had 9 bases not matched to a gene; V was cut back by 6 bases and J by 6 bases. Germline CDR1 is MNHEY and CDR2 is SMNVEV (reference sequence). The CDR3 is CASRTGTGIGEQYF. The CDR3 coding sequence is TGTGCCAGCAGAACCGGGACAGGGATAGGCGAGCAGTACTTC.

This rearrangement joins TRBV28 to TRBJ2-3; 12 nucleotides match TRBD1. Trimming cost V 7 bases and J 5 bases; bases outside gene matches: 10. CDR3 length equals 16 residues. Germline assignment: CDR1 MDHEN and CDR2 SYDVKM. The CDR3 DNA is TGTGCCAGCAACTGGGGGACAGGGGGCGCGGGAGATACGCAGTATTTT. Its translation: CASNWGTGGAGDTQYF.

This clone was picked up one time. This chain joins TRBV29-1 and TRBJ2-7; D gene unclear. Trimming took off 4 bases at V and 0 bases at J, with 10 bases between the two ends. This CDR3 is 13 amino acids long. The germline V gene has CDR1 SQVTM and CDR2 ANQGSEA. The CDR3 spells CSVALQSSYEQYF. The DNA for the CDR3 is TGCAGCGTTGCCCTACAGAGCTCCTACGAGCAGTACTTC.

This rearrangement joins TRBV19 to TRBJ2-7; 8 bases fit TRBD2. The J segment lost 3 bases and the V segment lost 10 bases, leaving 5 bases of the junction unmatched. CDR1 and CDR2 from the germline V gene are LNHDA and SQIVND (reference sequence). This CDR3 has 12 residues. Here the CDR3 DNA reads TGTGCCACCACTAGCGGACTCTACGAGCAGTACTTC. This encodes CATTSGLYEQYF.

The CDR3 bases are TGTGCCAGCATTCCGACTAGCGGGGGTTACAATGAGCAGTTCTTC. Its translation: CASIPTSGGYNEQFF. The chain is built from TRBV6-5 and TRBJ2-1; 12 bases line up with TRBD2. The V and J ends lost 7 bases and 4 bases, in that order; junction bases with no gene match: 5. Germline-derived CDR1 and CDR2 are MNHEY and SVGAGI. The CDR3 is 15 residues long.

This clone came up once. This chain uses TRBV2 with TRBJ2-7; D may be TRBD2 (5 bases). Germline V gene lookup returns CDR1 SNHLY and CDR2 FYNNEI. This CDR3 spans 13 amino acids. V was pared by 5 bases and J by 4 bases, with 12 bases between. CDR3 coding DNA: TGTGCCAGCAGTCTTAGCACTAGATACGAGCAGTACTTC. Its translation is CASSLSTRYEQYF.

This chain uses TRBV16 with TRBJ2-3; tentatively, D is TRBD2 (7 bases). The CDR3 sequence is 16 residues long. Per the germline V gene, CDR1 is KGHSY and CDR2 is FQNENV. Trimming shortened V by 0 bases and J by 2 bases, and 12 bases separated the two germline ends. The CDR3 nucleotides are TGTGCCAGCAGCCAATCGGGCGGGGGCCTCACAGATACGCAGTATTTT. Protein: CASSQSGGGLTDTQYF.